The 29 T cell receptor beta chains presented below share a single source sample, sequenced in a study of blood T cell repertoires in COVID-19. Only in-frame clones appear in the TCRdb table, and some are missing; sequencing was by immunoSEQ multiplex PCR. The sample carries about 150,000 clones, 76% recorded once. The source material was peripheral blood. The origin of the receptors is a woman over 75 with acute or convalescent COVID-19.

This sequence joins TRBV19 and TRBJ1-1; D unresolved. This CDR3 contains 12 residues. V gave up 5 bases and J gave up 8 bases, with 12 bases separating them. Germline values: CDR1 LNHDA, CDR2 SQIVND (reference sequence). The CDR3 sequence: CASSAQESEAFF. The DNA of the CDR3 is TGTGCCAGTAGTGCGCAGGAAAGCGAAGCTTTCTTT.

The chain links TRBV6-1 to TRBJ1-3, with D perhaps TRBD1 (5 bases). Trimming removed 4 bases from V and 0 bases from J, with 25 bases in between. This CDR3 region has 20 residues. CDR1 is MNHNS, CDR2 SASEGT, per germline. CDR3 sequence: CASSAQSGSDRLGSGNTIYF. In DNA, the CDR3 is TGTGCCAGCAGTGCACAGTCAGGGTCAGATCGGCTCGGCTCTGGAAACACCATATATTTT.

The chain recombines TRBV5-1 with TRBJ2-2; D is perhaps TRBD1 (6 bases). In germline, CDR1 is SGHRS, CDR2 YFSETQ. This CDR3 has 14 residues. Trimming shortened V by 8 bases and J by 2 bases, and 13 bases separated the two germline ends. The CDR3 coding sequence is TGCGCCAGTCGGACAGTTCCTAACACCGGGGAGCTGTTTTTT. Its translation is CASRTVPNTGELFF.

The chain uses TRBV4-3 and TRBJ1-3; TRBD1 aligns across 7 bases. CDR1 is LGHNA, CDR2 YSLEER, per germline. The CDR3 runs 15 residues. The trim removed 3 bases at V and 6 bases at J, leaving 8 bases unmatched. This chain's CDR3 is CASSQGHRGENTIYF. CDR3 bases: TGCGCCAGCAGCCAGGGGCACAGGGGAGAAAACACCATATATTTT.

The rearrangement uses TRBV5-8 and TRBJ2-2; tentatively, D is TRBD2 (5 bases). This CDR3 contains 17 residues. Trimming removed 4 bases from V and 8 bases from J, with 24 bases in between. Germline V gives CDR1 SGHTS, CDR2 YDEGEE. CDR3 in DNA: TGTGCCAGCAGCGCCCGGGGTTGGACGCCCGGTATTGGGGAGCTGTTTTTT. It translates to CASSARGWTPGIGELFF.

The chain joins TRBV15 to TRBJ2-7; D might be TRBD2 (6 bases). The germline CDR1 and CDR2 sequences are LNHNV and YYDKDF (reference sequence). The CDR3 totals 15 residues. The V gene lost 3 bases and the J gene lost 2 bases, with 14 bases spanning the gap. In DNA, the CDR3 is TGTGCCACCAGCAGGTCAGGGTCGGGAGCCTACGAGCAGTACTTC. Its translation: CATSRSGSGAYEQYF.

The DNA of the CDR3 is TGTGCCAGCAGCTTAGGACCCGGACAGGGGGCGAGCTCCTACGAGCAGTACTTC. Its translation: CASSLGPGQGASSYEQYF. The rearrangement links TRBV5-6 to TRBJ2-7; 11 bases map to TRBD1. Germline V gene lookup returns CDR1 SGHDT and CDR2 YYEEEE. CDR3 length: 18 amino acids. The ends lost 2 bases at V and 0 bases at J; junction bases unmatched: 10.

This rearrangement joins TRBV6-5 to TRBJ2-7; 9 bases line up with TRBD1. Trimming removed 6 bases from V and 2 bases from J; junction bases left unmatched: 5. The CDR3 has 14 amino acids. Germline V lookup: CDR1 MNHEY, CDR2 SVGAGI. The CDR3 here is CASRGQGRTYEQYF. CDR3 DNA sequence: TGTGCCAGCAGAGGACAGGGGCGCACCTACGAGCAGTACTTC.

The rearrangement joins TRBV7-2 to TRBJ2-1; D perhaps matches TRBD2 (6 bases). Deletions cut 5 bases from V and 10 bases from J, with 21 bases between. Germline V gene sequence: CDR1 SGHTA, CDR2 FQGNSA. The CDR3 has 15 residues. In DNA form, the CDR3 reads TGTGCCAGCAGCCCACAAGCTCGTGGGACTGAAGAGCAGTTCTTC. This translates into CASSPQARGTEEQFF.

CDR3 region: CASSSGGTTNTGELFF. CDR3 sequence (DNA): TGTGCCAGCAGCTCCGGAGGGACTACGAACACCGGGGAGCTGTTTTTT. The chain has TRBV11-3 and TRBJ2-2; 7 bases are shared with TRBD2. The CDR3 loop spans 16 amino acids. J gave up 0 bases and V 4 bases, and 5 bases lay outside the gene matches. Per the germline V gene, CDR1 is SGHNT and CDR2 is YENEEA.

This chain connects TRBV18 to TRBJ1-3, with D perhaps matching TRBD1 (5 bases). The CDR3 loop spans 16 amino acids. The V gene's germline CDR1 is KGHSH and CDR2 LQKENI. Trimming removed 1 base from V and 2 bases from J, with 12 bases in between. CDR3 in amino acids: CASSPREGFPGNTIYF. For the CDR3, the DNA is TGTGCCAGCTCACCACGGGAGGGGTTCCCTGGAAACACCATATATTTT.

The chain couples TRBV10-3 to TRBJ1-1; possible D gene TRBD1, 6 bases. The CDR3 is made up of 13 amino acids. The germline V and J ends were trimmed by 11 bases and 4 bases, with 17 bases remaining between them. CDR1 is ENHRY, CDR2 SYGVKD, per germline. CDR3 amino acids: CASWGGEGTEAFF. CDR3 coding DNA: TGTGCCTCCTGGGGGGGCGAGGGCACTGAAGCTTTCTTT.

This chain links TRBV7-9 with TRBJ1-2; D not resolved. The CDR3 contains 14 residues. Per germline, CDR1 SEHNR and CDR2 FQNEAQ (reference sequence). V was trimmed by 5 bases and J by 8 bases, leaving 18 bases between them. In nucleotides, the CDR3 is TGTGCCAGCAGCCCAGAGGCAGTGTCGGGAGGCTACACCTTC. Protein: CASSPEAVSGGYTF.

V usage is TRBV6-5 and J usage is TRBJ1-6; possible D gene TRBD1, 6 bases. V shed 5 bases and J shed 7 bases, with 15 bases lying between them. Germline V gene lookup returns CDR1 MNHEY and CDR2 SVGAGI. The CDR3 runs to 15 residues. CDR3 bases: TGTGCCAGCAGTATTCGTACAGGGAACAATTCACCCCTCCACTTT. It yields the protein CASSIRTGNNSPLHF.

V and J are TRBV6-5 and TRBJ2-3, with TRBD2 as a possible D gene (7 bases). The CDR3 consists of 15 residues. From germline, CDR1 is MNHEY and CDR2 SVGAGI. V gave up 7 bases and J gave up 3 bases, with 17 bases separating them. The CDR3 DNA reads TGTGCCAGCAAAGGGGGGGGACGGGGTACAGATACGCAGTATTTT. It translates to CASKGGGRGTDTQYF.

In its sample, this clone was seen once. The chain couples TRBV13 to TRBJ2-2, with 11 bases fitting TRBD1. The V segment lost 7 bases and the J segment 0 bases; nucleotides outside the gene matches: 7. Germline values: CDR1 PRHDT, CDR2 FYEKMQ (reference sequence). This CDR3 is built from 17 residues. DNA of the CDR3: TGTGCCAGCATCGGGGACAGGGGGATTCCGAACACCGGGGAGCTGTTTTTT. Its protein product is CASIGDRGIPNTGELFF.

The chain carries TRBV3-1 (or the pseudogene TRBV3-2) and TRBJ2-2; tentative D call: TRBD2 (6 bases). Germline V gene data show CDR1 as LGHDT and CDR2 as YNNKEL (reference sequence). CDR3 size: 15 residues. V was clipped by 3 bases and J by 2 bases, with 10 bases between them. CDR3 sequence: CASSHSSENTGELFF. CDR3 sequence (DNA): TGTGCCAGCAGCCACTCTAGCGAAAACACCGGGGAGCTGTTTTTT.

This clone was found once. V and J are TRBV6-5 and TRBJ2-1, with 7 bases fitting TRBD1. This CDR3 comprises 15 residues. Germline CDR1 reads MNHEY; CDR2 reads SVGAGI. J was trimmed by 0 bases and V by 8 bases; bases with no gene match: 7. The CDR3 sequence: CASAVGDSSYNEQFF. Written as DNA, the CDR3 is TGTGCCAGCGCGGTCGGGGACAGCTCCTACAATGAGCAGTTCTTC.

In this sample, this clone turned up many times. The chain has TRBV5-8 and TRBJ1-1; the match to TRBD1 covers 9 bases. The CDR3 has 16 amino acids. Germline-derived CDR1 and CDR2 are SGHTS and YDEGEE. V lost 2 bases, J lost 5 bases, and 10 bases stayed unmatched. As DNA, the CDR3 is TGTGCCAGCAGCTTCGCGAAAGGGACAGGGTCGACTGAAGCTTTCTTT. This gives the protein CASSFAKGTGSTEAFF.

The gene calls are TRBV18 and TRBJ2-5; 7 positions agree with TRBD1. The trim removed 5 bases at V and 3 bases at J, leaving 6 bases unmatched. There are 14 residues in the CDR3. CDR1 and CDR2 (germline): KGHSH, LQKENI. CDR3 sequence (DNA): TGTGCCAGCTCATCGGGACAGACAGAAGAGACCCAGTACTTC. It is translated as CASSSGQTEETQYF. Based on the CDR3 plus reference TRBV18 and TRBJ2-5, the full variable domain is NAGVMQNPRHLVRRRGQEARLRCSPMKGHSHVYWYRQLPEEGLKFMVYLQKENIIDESGMPKERFSAEFPKEGPSILRIQQVVRGDSAAYFCASSSGQTEETQYFGPGTRLLVL.

This clone was observed a single time. V and J are TRBV5-6 and TRBJ1-1; D may be TRBD1 (5 bases). The V end lost 6 bases, the J end lost 5 bases, and 11 bases lay between the germline ends. The CDR3 runs 12 residues. Looked up from germline, CDR1 is SGHDT and CDR2 is YYEEEE. CDR3 in DNA: TGTGCCAGCACCCGGGGGGGGACTGAAGCTTTCTTT. Encoded protein: CASTRGGTEAFF. Based on the CDR3 plus reference TRBV5-6 and TRBJ1-1, the full variable domain is DAGVTQSPTHLIKTRGQQVTLRCSPKSGHDTVSWYQQALGQGPQFIFQYYEEEERQRGNFPDRFSGHQFPNYSSELNVNALLLGDSALYLCASTRGGTEAFFGQGTRLTVV.

V and J are TRBV6-1 and TRBJ2-5; D may be TRBD1 (5 bases). V dropped 1 base and J dropped 5 bases, with 11 bases sitting between them. Germline V CDR1 and CDR2: MNHNS, SASEGT. CDR3 length: 14 residues. DNA for the CDR3: TGTGCCAGCAGTGAAGGACAGCCATATGAGACCCAGTACTTC. Translation: CASSEGQPYETQYF.

The chain employs TRBV19 and TRBJ1-4; the D gene is possibly TRBD1 (6 bases). Trimming took off 5 bases at V and 7 bases at J, with 14 bases between the two ends. The V gene's germline CDR1 is LNHDA and CDR2 SQIVND (reference sequence). The CDR3 extends over 14 amino acids. The CDR3 loop is CASSGTGFLEKLFF. The DNA for the CDR3 is TGTGCCAGTAGTGGAACAGGGTTCCTTGAAAAACTGTTTTTT.

The rearrangement uses TRBV27 and TRBJ1-4, with 9 bases matching TRBD1. This CDR3 comprises 15 residues. Unmatched junction bases numbered 8, after V lost 5 bases and J lost 7 bases. In germline, CDR1 is MNHEY, CDR2 SMNVEV (reference sequence). CDR3 DNA sequence: TGTGCCAGCAGTCCCTGGGACAGGGCCGCTGAAAAACTGTTTTTT. Translating it yields CASSPWDRAAEKLFF.

This clone has only a few counts. V is TRBV5-1 and J is TRBJ1-1; D is unclear. Germline CDR1 reads SGHRS; CDR2 reads YFSETQ. This CDR3 region has 16 residues. The V and J ends lost 4 bases and 0 bases respectively, with 16 bases between them. CDR3 bases: TGCGCCAGCAGCCGAGGCGATGAGGCCATGAACACTGAAGCTTTCTTT. Translation gives CASSRGDEAMNTEAFF.

The J gene is TRBJ2-1, the V gene TRBV5-1, with TRBD2 identical over 8 bases. The V gene end was trimmed by 0 bases and the J gene end by 10 bases; junction bases not matched to a gene: 9. The length of the CDR3 is 15 residues. Per germline, CDR1 SGHRS and CDR2 YFSETQ. This CDR3 is CASSLVAGGAGEQFF. The CDR3 DNA sequence: TGCGCCAGCAGCTTGGTGGCCGGGGGGGCCGGGGAGCAGTTCTTC.

The chain has TRBV11-1 and TRBJ2-7, with TRBD2 matching over 7 bases. V shed 8 bases and J 6 bases; nucleotides not matched to a gene: 10. In germline, CDR1 is SGHAT, CDR2 FQDESV (reference sequence). The CDR3 sequence is 13 residues long. CDR3 sequence (DNA): TGTGCCAGCGGGAGGGGAGAGACGGTCGAGCAGTACTTC. Residues: CASGRGETVEQYF.

This clone was picked up a small number of times. The chain carries TRBV19 and TRBJ1-2; 8 bases line up with TRBD1. V was clipped by 6 bases and J by 6 bases; unmatched bases: 9. The CDR3 has 14 amino acids. CDR1 is LNHDA and CDR2 is SQIVND in the germline V gene (reference sequence). The CDR3 loop is CASRSGTGNHGYTF. The CDR3 DNA reads TGTGCCAGTAGATCGGGGACAGGTAATCATGGCTACACCTTC.

This clone was observed a handful of times. V usage is TRBV7-2 and J usage is TRBJ2-3, with 12 bases matching TRBD2. From germline, CDR1 is SGHTA and CDR2 FQGNSA. This CDR3 is 15 amino acids long. V shed 6 bases, J shed 3 bases, and the junction held 4 bases outside the gene matches. In DNA form, the CDR3 reads TGTGCCAGCAGTCCTAGCGGGAGGGCTACAGATACGCAGTATTTT. Residues: CASSPSGRATDTQYF.